The 29 T cell receptor beta chains listed next were all sequenced from one sample in a study of metastatic and nonmetastatic thyroid tumors (dated by TCRdb to 2020 to 2022). Library method: PCR. Sequencer: Illumina HiSeq 4000. In-frame beta chains were kept once TCRdb had trimmed the public reads at Q25 with fastp and called clones with MiXCR. Within this sample are 84,000 or so clones, with 8% to 9.5% of them counted one time only. The leading ten clones occupy approximately 8.8% of the sample. No treatment had been received by any patient before thyroid surgery. The sequencing sample was made of blood. Source of these receptors: a female donor with papillary thyroid cancer or a benign thyroid nodule (not recorded which). Some clones in this sample may be carry-over from other donors' samples.

This clone was observed a few times. This sequence joins TRBV29-1 and TRBJ1-1, with a possible D match to TRBD1 (5 bases). The CDR3 is 14 amino acids. CDR1 is SQVTM, CDR2 ANQGSEA, per germline. With 7 bases removed from V and 0 bases from J, the gap between germline ends came to 15 bases. The DNA for the CDR3 is TGCAGCGGGAGGGCGGGCAGGGTGAACACTGAAGCTTTCTTT. Translating it yields CSGRAGRVNTEAFF.

This clone was picked up many times. This chain joins TRBV9 and TRBJ2-1; 8 bases are shared with TRBD2. CDR1 SGDLS and CDR2 YYNGEE come from the germline V gene. Germline trimming cut 4 bases from V and 7 bases from J; bases unmatched to any gene: 13. The CDR3 is 16 amino acids. The DNA for the CDR3 is TGTGCCAGCAGCCCCGGTCCGGGGGGGCCCCAGAATGAGCAGTTCTTC. This codes for CASSPGPGGPQNEQFF.

J is TRBJ2-5 and V is TRBV6-1; 10 positions agree with TRBD1. CDR1 and CDR2 (germline): MNHNS, SASEGT. J was trimmed by 5 bases and V by 5 bases; bases with no gene match: 8. The CDR3 has 15 amino acids. The CDR3: CASSRGQGRVETQYF. The CDR3 coding sequence is TGTGCCAGCAGTAGGGGACAGGGGAGGGTGGAGACCCAGTACTTC.

This clone was detected many times. This chain joins TRBV11-2 and TRBJ1-1; the D is unclear. The CDR3 loop spans 13 amino acids. Per the germline V gene, CDR1 is SGHAT and CDR2 is FQNNGV. Trimming left V 5 bases short and J 5 bases short, with 12 bases between. CDR3 in amino acids: CASSPIVWTEAFF. DNA of the CDR3: TGTGCCAGCAGCCCCATTGTATGGACTGAAGCTTTCTTT.

This clone was counted between two and nine times. Since a much larger clone is just one base distant, this may be a read error. The chain joins TRBV15 to TRBJ1-1; the D is unclear. This CDR3 spans 14 amino acids. Germline CDR1 reads LNHNV; CDR2 reads YYDKDF (reference sequence). CDR3 in amino acids: CATSRDLMNTEALF. CDR3 nucleotide sequence: TGTGCCACCAGCAGAGATTTGATGAACACTGAAGCTTTATTT. Based on the CDR3 plus reference TRBV15 and TRBJ1-1, the full variable domain is DAMVIQNPRYQVTQFGKPVTLSCSQTLNHNVMYWYQQKSSQAPKLLFHYYDKDFNNEADTPDNFQSRRPNTSFCFLDIRSPGLGDTAMYLCATSRDLMNTEALFGQGTRLTVV.

With respect to this clone: A read error may explain this, as a much larger clone is one base away. This chain connects TRBV5-6 to TRBJ1-5; 7 bases align to TRBD1. Germline values: CDR1 SGHDT, CDR2 YYEEEE. The CDR3 is 15 residues long. J gave up 6 bases and V 5 bases, and 11 bases lay outside the gene matches. CDR3 sequence: CASSFGTAGFQPQHF. The CDR3 nucleotides read TGTGCCAGCAGTTTCGGGACAGCGGGATTTCAGCCCCAGCATTTT.

There are a few counts of this clone. The V gene is TRBV4-1, the J gene TRBJ2-6; TRBD1 matches 7 bases. V dropped 4 bases and J dropped 0; count of bases not matched to a gene: 6. This CDR3 has 17 amino acids. The V gene's germline CDR1 is MGHRA and CDR2 YSYEKL. The CDR3 sequence: CASSPGQAHSGANVLTF. CDR3 nucleotide sequence: TGCGCCAGCAGCCCCGGACAGGCGCACTCTGGGGCCAACGTCCTGACTTTC.

Ten or more counts support this clone. The chain uses TRBV5-1 and TRBJ2-7; 9 bases fit TRBD1. The V gene's germline CDR1 is SGHRS and CDR2 YFSETQ. V lost 4 bases to trimming and J lost 6 bases; unmatched junction nucleotides: 8. The CDR3 has 14 amino acids. CDR3 amino acids: CASSAGTGFPEQYF. CDR3 bases: TGCGCCAGCAGCGCCGGGACAGGGTTCCCCGAGCAGTACTTC.

By its share, this clone is medium-sized. V and J are TRBV6-2 or TRBV6-3 and TRBJ1-5; unclear D gene. Germline-derived CDR1 and CDR2 are MNHEY and SVGEGT. The CDR3 totals 15 residues. Trimming took off 0 bases at V and 5 bases at J, with 11 bases between the two ends. The CDR3 DNA reads as TGTGCCAGCAGTTACTCGGAGTCCCCCGATCAGCCCCAGCATTTT. This gives the protein CASSYSESPDQPQHF.

This chain links TRBV18 with TRBJ1-5, with D maybe TRBD1 (6 bases). V was cut by 6 bases and J by 7 bases, with 16 bases left in between. CDR1 and CDR2 (germline): KGHSH, LQKENI. The CDR3 loop spans 14 amino acids. CDR3 residues: CASSPRGRDQPQHF. Here the CDR3 DNA reads TGTGCCAGCTCCCCCAGGGGCCGCGACCAGCCCCAGCATTTT. The whole variable domain, remainder taken from reference TRBV18 and TRBJ1-5, is NAGVMQNPRHLVRRRGQEARLRCSPMKGHSHVYWYRQLPEEGLKFMVYLQKENIIDESGMPKERFSAEFPKEGPSILRIQQVVRGDSAAYFCASSPRGRDQPQHFGDGTRLSIL.

This clone occurred a few times. This sequence joins TRBV7-3 and TRBJ1-1; no reliable D call. This CDR3 contains 14 residues. Trimming removed 1 base from V and 0 bases from J, with 6 bases in between. Germline V gene data show CDR1 as SGHTA and CDR2 as FQGTGA. The CDR3 DNA follows: TGTGCCAGCAGCTTAAATCAACTGAACACTGAAGCTTTCTTT. This translates into CASSLNQLNTEAFF.

This clone was seen more than once but under ten times. A much bigger clone sits one base away, suggesting this may be a read error. Within the sample, other DNA sequences also encode this same CDR3. The chain combines TRBV15 with TRBJ1-5; a possible D gene is TRBD1 (5 bases). This CDR3 has 14 amino acids. The ends were cut back, 5 bases at V and 6 bases at J, with 14 bases in the middle. In germline, CDR1 is LNHNV, CDR2 YYDKDF (reference sequence). This CDR3 is CATSFQGVGQPQHF. The CDR3 DNA follows: TGTGCCACCAGCTTTCAGGGTGTAGGTCAGCCCCAGCATTTT.

This clone occurred many times. The same CDR3 can be traced to other DNA sequences in this sample. V gene TRBV20-1 combines with J gene TRBJ2-7, with unresolved D. Trimming took off 3 bases at V and 1 base at J, with 7 bases between the two ends. Germline V gene data show CDR1 as DFQATT and CDR2 as SNEGSKA (reference sequence). The CDR3 is made up of 12 amino acids. CDR3: CSASDSSYEQYF. The CDR3 nucleotides are TGCAGTGCTAGTGACTCGTCCTACGAGCAGTACTTC.

There are many counts of this clone. This chain uses TRBV28 with TRBJ2-1; 9 bases line up with TRBD2. Germline CDR1 is MDHEN and CDR2 is SYDVKM. With 2 bases clipped from V and 4 bases from J, the junction kept 3 bases outside the gene matches. The CDR3 is 15 amino acids. DNA of the CDR3: TGTGCCAGCAGTTTAGCGGGGGGGCCGTACAATGAGCAGTTCTTC. Translating gives CASSLAGGPYNEQFF. Full variable domain (outside the CDR3, taken from reference TRBV28 and TRBJ2-1): DVKVTQSSRYLVKRTGEKVFLECVQDMDHENMFWYRQDPGLGLRLIYFSYDVKMKEKGDIPEGYSVSREKKERFSLILESASTNQTSMYLCASSLAGGPYNEQFFGPGTRLTVL.

This clone was observed many times. The rearrangement uses TRBV20-1 and TRBJ2-7; 9 nucleotides match TRBD1. This CDR3 has 13 amino acids. Trimming removed 7 bases from V and 1 base from J; junction bases left unmatched: 5. CDR1 DFQATT and CDR2 SNEGSKA come from the germline V gene (reference sequence). The CDR3 loop reads CSGGQGRSYEQYF. For the CDR3, the DNA is TGCAGTGGAGGACAGGGGAGATCCTACGAGCAGTACTTC.

About this clone: This is likely a read error, given that the CDR3 carries no conserved phenylalanine or tryptophan at its end. The gene calls are TRBV7-3 and TRBJ2-5; 8 nucleotides match TRBD1. From germline, CDR1 is SGHTA and CDR2 FQGTGA. V was pared by 2 bases and J by 1 base, with 12 bases of the junction left unmatched. The CDR3 has 18 amino acids. CDR3 amino acids: CASSLSGGPFTVQETQYS. CDR3 in DNA: TGTGCCAGCAGCTTATCAGGGGGCCCCTTTACTGTCCAAGAGACCCAGTACTCC.

This clone has a count of ten or more. The chain combines TRBV10-3 with TRBJ1-2; TRBD1 matches 10 bases. Germline lookup yields CDR1 ENHRY and CDR2 SYGVKD. The CDR3 sequence is 15 residues long. Losses at the gene ends were 4 bases for V and 7 bases for J; bases not matched to a gene: 9. The CDR3 DNA is TGTGCCATCAGTGCCGTGACAGGGGGCGCCCCTGGCTACACCTTC. It specifies CAISAVTGGAPGYTF.

This chain links TRBV30 with TRBJ1-1; D gene uncertain. Germline CDR1 is GTSNPN and CDR2 is SVGIG (reference sequence). V lost 5 bases and J lost 6, with 19 bases in between. The CDR3 contains 14 residues. As DNA, the CDR3 is TGTGCCTGGTGGGCGAAGTCAGAGTCCGCTGAAGCTTTCTTT. Translated, it gives CAWWAKSESAEAFF.

A few counts support this clone. It may be a read error: a sequence one base away is much more abundant. The rearrangement joins TRBV6-1 to TRBJ2-3, with unresolved D. Trimming stripped 8 bases from V and 4 bases from J, with 13 bases between. This CDR3 contains 13 residues. Germline CDR1 MNHNS, CDR2 SASEGT. The CDR3, as DNA: TGTGCCAGCGCACGGAGTGAGGCAGATACGCAGTATTTT. It yields the protein CASARSEADTQYF.

In its sample, this clone was seen many times. V usage is TRBV27 and J usage is TRBJ2-1; TRBD2 aligns across 8 bases. The CDR3 length is 16 residues. Looked up from germline, CDR1 is MNHEY and CDR2 is SMNVEV (reference sequence). V lost 6 bases to trimming and J lost 7 bases; unmatched junction nucleotides: 14. CDR3 region: CASRQGYGGARNEQFF. CDR3 sequence (DNA): TGTGCCAGCAGACAAGGGTACGGGGGGGCTCGAAATGAGCAGTTCTTC.

This clone has ten or more counts. The chain has TRBV20-1 and TRBJ2-5, with 7 bases that match TRBD2. Germline CDR1 and CDR2: DFQATT and SNEGSKA (reference sequence). After removal of 6 bases from V and 5 bases from J, the junction contained 6 bases not matched to a gene. The CDR3 is made up of 12 amino acids. The chain's CDR3 is CSAPGGGETQYF. Written as DNA, the CDR3 is TGCAGTGCCCCGGGGGGAGGGGAGACCCAGTACTTC.

A remark on this clone: One end of the junction is discordant with germline, which a read error may explain. J is TRBJ2-7 and V is TRBV30; TRBD1 matches 8 bases. Germline V gene data show CDR1 as GTSNPN and CDR2 as SVGIG (reference sequence). This CDR3 spans 14 amino acids. The CDR3 coding sequence is TGTGCCTGGAGTCGGGGGACAGGCTCCTACGAGCATTACTTC. Protein product: CAWSRGTGSYEHYF.

A remark on this clone: This could be a read error, since a much larger clone is one nucleotide away. This chain connects TRBV7-3 to TRBJ2-1; D gene unclear. Germline V CDR1 and CDR2: SGHTA, FQGTGA. V lost 3 bases and J lost 8, with 11 bases in between. The CDR3 totals 13 residues. The CDR3 loop reads CASSFGSEDEQFF. The CDR3, as DNA: TGTGCCAGCAGCTTCGGCAGTGAGGATGAGCAGTTCTTC.

This clone was observed many times. The chain employs TRBV4-1 and TRBJ2-2; weak D call: TRBD2 (5 bases). The CDR3 runs to 14 residues. V gave up 4 bases and J gave up 6 bases, with 12 bases separating them. Per the germline V gene, CDR1 is MGHRA and CDR2 is YSYEKL. The CDR3 DNA is TGCGCCAGCAGCCGAGGGAATAAGGCCGGGGAGCTGTTTTTT. Protein: CASSRGNKAGELFF.

The gene calls are TRBV11-2 and TRBJ2-3, with 15 positions matching TRBD2. The CDR3 covers 16 residues. Trimming cost V 4 bases and J 6 bases; bases outside gene matches: 5. Germline V gene data show CDR1 as SGHAT and CDR2 as FQNNGV. CDR3: CASSSGTSGGFDTQYF. CDR3 DNA sequence: TGTGCCAGCAGCTCTGGGACTAGCGGGGGGTTCGATACGCAGTATTTT. Complete variable domain (other parts from reference TRBV11-2 and TRBJ2-3): EAGVAQSPRYKIIEKRQSVAFWCNPISGHATLYWYQQILGQGPKLLIQFQNNGVVDDSQLPKDRFSAERLKGVDSTLKIQPAKLEDSAVYLCASSSGTSGGFDTQYFGPGTRLTVL.

This clone was detected many times. The V and J genes are TRBV5-4 and TRBJ2-6; maybe TRBD2 (6 bases). Trimming took 1 base from V and 0 from J, leaving 14 bases between them. The germline V gene has CDR1 SGHNT and CDR2 YYREEE (reference sequence). The CDR3 runs 18 residues. CDR3 bases: TGTGCCAGCAGCTTGATTGGGACTCCAAGCTCTGGGGCCAACGTCCTGACTTTC. It is translated as CASSLIGTPSSGANVLTF.

This clone was seen ten or more times. The chain has TRBV6-1 and TRBJ1-1, with D perhaps TRBD1 (6 bases). In germline, CDR1 is MNHNS, CDR2 SASEGT. CDR3 size: 15 residues. V gave up 7 bases and J gave up 1 base, with 16 bases separating them. The chain's CDR3 is CASTSVGGANTEAFF. DNA of the CDR3: TGTGCCAGCACCTCTGTAGGGGGGGCGAACACTGAAGCTTTCTTT.

Many counts were recorded for this clone. The V gene is TRBV9, the J gene TRBJ1-1, with D perhaps TRBD1 (6 bases). Germline V CDR1 and CDR2: SGDLS, YYNGEE. This CDR3 region has 18 residues. Trimming pared 4 bases from V and 3 bases from J, leaving 25 bases between. The CDR3: CASSPPARDKGGHTEAFF. The CDR3, as DNA: TGTGCCAGCAGCCCCCCGGCCCGGGACAAGGGGGGTCACACTGAAGCTTTCTTT.

This clone turned up a few times. This rearrangement joins TRBV6-6 to TRBJ1-1; 8 bases match TRBD1. Germline V gene data show CDR1 as MNHNY and CDR2 as SVGAGI (reference sequence). This CDR3 region has 14 residues. Trimming removed 2 bases from V and 4 bases from J; junction bases left unmatched: 3. Here the CDR3 DNA reads TGTGCCAGCAGTTACCCCACAGGGGGCACTGAAGCTTTCTTT. It specifies CASSYPTGGTEAFF.